The source of this T cell receptor (beta chain) is a study of T cells after yellow fever vaccination. Overall study: With SMART-Seq v4 Ultra Low Input, the fractions containing low cell numbers were prepared. Findings and caveats of the study: Contamination of FACS-sorted repertoires by abundant clonotypes from the bulk population could occur. A small proportion of clonotypes was detected in both the CD4 and CD8 compartments.

The CDR3 extends over 15 amino acids. The V gene end was trimmed by 3 bases and the J gene end by 0 bases; junction bases not matched to a gene: 5. CDR1 and CDR2 from the germline V gene are SGHRS and YFSETQ. A word on this clonotype: Its antigen is unidentified.

A process of 5'RACE template switching, which added a universal primer site and UMIs, was used to make TCR cDNA. TCRdb re-called the 5' RACE reads through MiXCR, storing one row per CDR3 protein. The table shows about 210,000 distinct CDR3 sequences, with roughly 3% occurring only once. This chain links TRBV5-1 with TRBJ1-1, with TRBD1 matching over 7 bases. This receptor was obtained from a man aged 18 to 29 who received the YFV17D yellow fever vaccine. Here the sequenced sample was CD4+ T cells sorted from PBMCs, taken 10 days after the yellow fever booster vaccination. CDR3 amino acids: CASSYRQGLNTEAFF. For the CDR3, the DNA is TGCGCCAGCAGCTACAGACAGGGACTGAACACTGAAGCTTTCTTT.